This T cell receptor (beta chain) is from a study of blood T cell repertoires in COVID-19. Study-level background: T cells, B-cell-depleted T cells, or PBMCs provided the cDNA or gDNA that served as material.

Participants were aged roughly 18 to 89 years, lived in 24 US areas, and enrolled virtually. It was within 2 weeks before study entry that exposed participants met a COVID-19 case. There are a few counts of this clone. The CDR3 is 14 residues long. The V gene end was trimmed by 6 bases and the J gene end by 6 bases; junction bases not matched to a gene: 10. Germline assignment: CDR1 LGHNT and CDR2 FRNRAP. Using immunoSEQ multiplex PCR, the repertoire was profiled, and TCRdb retains in-frame clones only, with some absent. The data contain 300,000 to 400,000 clones, more than 90% of them singletons. The sequence derives from a woman between 25 and 40 years old who had been exposed to COVID-19. The V call is TRBV12-5, the J call TRBJ1-1; TRBD1 aligns across 7 bases. Specimen: PBMCs or T cells enriched from blood (not recorded which). The CDR3 loop reads CASGQTTGKSEAFF. Written as DNA, the CDR3 is TGTGCTAGTGGCCAAACGACAGGGAAGTCTGAAGCTTTCTTT.